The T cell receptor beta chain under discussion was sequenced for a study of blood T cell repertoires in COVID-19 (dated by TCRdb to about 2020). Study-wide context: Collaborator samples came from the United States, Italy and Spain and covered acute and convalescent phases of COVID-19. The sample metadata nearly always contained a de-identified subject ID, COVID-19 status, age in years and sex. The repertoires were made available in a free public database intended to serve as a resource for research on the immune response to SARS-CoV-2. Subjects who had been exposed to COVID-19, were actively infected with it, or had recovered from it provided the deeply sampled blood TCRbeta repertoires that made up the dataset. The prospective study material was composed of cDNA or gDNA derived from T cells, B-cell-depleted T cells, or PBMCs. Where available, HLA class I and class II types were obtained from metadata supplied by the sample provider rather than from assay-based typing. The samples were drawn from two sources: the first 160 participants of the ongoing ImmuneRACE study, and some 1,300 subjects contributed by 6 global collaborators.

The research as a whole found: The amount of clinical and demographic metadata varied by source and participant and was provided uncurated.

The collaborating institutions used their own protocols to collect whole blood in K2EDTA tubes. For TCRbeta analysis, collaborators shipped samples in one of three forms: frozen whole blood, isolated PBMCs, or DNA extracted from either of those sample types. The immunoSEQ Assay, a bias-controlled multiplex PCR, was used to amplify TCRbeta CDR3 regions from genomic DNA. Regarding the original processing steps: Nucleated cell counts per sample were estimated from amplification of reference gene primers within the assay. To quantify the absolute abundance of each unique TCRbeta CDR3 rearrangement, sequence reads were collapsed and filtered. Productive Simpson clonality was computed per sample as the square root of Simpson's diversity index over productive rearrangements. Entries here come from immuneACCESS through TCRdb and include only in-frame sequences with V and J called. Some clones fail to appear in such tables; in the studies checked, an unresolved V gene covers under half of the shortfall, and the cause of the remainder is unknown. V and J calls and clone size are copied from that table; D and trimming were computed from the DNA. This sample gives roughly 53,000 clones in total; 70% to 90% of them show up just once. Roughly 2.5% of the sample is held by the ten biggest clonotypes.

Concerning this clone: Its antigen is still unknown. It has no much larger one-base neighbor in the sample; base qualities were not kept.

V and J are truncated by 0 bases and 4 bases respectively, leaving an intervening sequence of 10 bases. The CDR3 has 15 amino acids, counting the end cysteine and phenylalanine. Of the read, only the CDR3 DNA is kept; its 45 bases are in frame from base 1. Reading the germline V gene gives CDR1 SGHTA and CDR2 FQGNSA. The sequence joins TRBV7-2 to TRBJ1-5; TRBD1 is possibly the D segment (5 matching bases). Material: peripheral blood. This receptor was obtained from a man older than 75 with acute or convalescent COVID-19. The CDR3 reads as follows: CASSLAGVWNQPQHF. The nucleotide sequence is TGTGCCAGCAGCTTAGCAGGGGTGTGGAATCAGCCCCAGCATTTT.